The sequence of this T cell receptor (beta chain) was determined in a study of cytomegalovirus exposure and HLA in healthy donors. Whole-study results and caveats: Later analysis found that TCR beta chains associated with HLA were more clonally expanded than other, equally common chains. The authors considered a cluster of highly shared sequence variants likely to be a sequencing artifact.

Comment on this clone: What it binds is not known.

The PCR contained 60 Vbeta and 13 Jbeta primers. Method: immunoSEQ multiplex PCR; TCRdb's copy keeps in-frame clones and lacks some. The sample yields roughly 160,000 clones, roughly 83% seen once. The CDR3 length is 16 residues. Germline V gives CDR1 MNHNY, CDR2 SVGAGI (reference sequence). Trimming left V 0 bases short and J 2 bases short, with 13 bases between. V gene TRBV6-6 combines with J gene TRBJ2-5, with D tentatively TRBD2 (6 bases). This sequence was found in a boy aged 2 to 10 in good health and CMV-seronegative. The sequenced sample consisted of PBMCs. CDR3 sequence: CASSYSWPGGQETQYF. The DNA of the CDR3 is TGTGCCAGCAGTTACTCGTGGCCCGGGGGACAAGAGACCCAGTACTTC.